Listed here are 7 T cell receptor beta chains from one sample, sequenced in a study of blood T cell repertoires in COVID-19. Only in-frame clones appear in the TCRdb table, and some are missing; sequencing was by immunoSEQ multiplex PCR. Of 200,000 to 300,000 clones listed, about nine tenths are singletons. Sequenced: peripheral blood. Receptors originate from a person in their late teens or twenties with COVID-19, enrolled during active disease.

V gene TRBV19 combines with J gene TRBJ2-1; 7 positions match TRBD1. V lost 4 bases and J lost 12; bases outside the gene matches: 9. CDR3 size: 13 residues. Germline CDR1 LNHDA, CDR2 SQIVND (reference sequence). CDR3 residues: CASSTQQGLVQFF. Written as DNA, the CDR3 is TGTGCCAGTAGTACACAACAGGGGTTGGTGCAGTTCTTC.

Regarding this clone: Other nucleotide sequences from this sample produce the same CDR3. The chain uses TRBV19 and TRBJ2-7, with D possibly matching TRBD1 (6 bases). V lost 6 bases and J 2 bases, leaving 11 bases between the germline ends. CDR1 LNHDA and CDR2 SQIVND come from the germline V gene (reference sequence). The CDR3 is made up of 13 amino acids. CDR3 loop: CASSLTGTYEQYF. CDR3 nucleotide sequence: TGTGCCAGTAGCTTGACAGGAACCTACGAGCAGTACTTC.

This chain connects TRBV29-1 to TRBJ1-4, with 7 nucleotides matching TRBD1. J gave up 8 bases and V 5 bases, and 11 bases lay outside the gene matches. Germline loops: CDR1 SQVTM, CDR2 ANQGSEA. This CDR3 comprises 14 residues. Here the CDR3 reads CSVLRTGGTEKLFF. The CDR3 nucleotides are TGCAGCGTTCTACGGACAGGAGGAACCGAAAAACTGTTTTTT.

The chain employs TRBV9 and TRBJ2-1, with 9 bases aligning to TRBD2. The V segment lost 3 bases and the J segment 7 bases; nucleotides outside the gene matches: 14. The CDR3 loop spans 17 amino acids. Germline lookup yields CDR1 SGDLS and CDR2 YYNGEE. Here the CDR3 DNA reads TGTGCCAGCAGCGCCCCTGCACTAGCGGCGGGAGGGAATGAGCAGTTCTTC. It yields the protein CASSAPALAAGGNEQFF.

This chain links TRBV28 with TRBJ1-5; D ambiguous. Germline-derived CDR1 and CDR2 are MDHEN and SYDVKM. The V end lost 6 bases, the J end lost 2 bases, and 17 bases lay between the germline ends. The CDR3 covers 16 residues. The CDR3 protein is CASRVGTNEGNQPQHF. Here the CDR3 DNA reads TGTGCCAGCAGGGTGGGTACGAACGAGGGCAATCAGCCCCAGCATTTT.

The CDR3 DNA reads TGTGCCAGCAGTGAAAACGCAGGGGGGTATTTTGGAAACACCATATATTTT. It encodes CASSENAGGYFGNTIYF. This rearrangement joins TRBV2 to TRBJ1-3; TRBD1 matches 7 bases. Germline loops: CDR1 SNHLY, CDR2 FYNNEI. The CDR3 runs to 17 residues. V gave up 2 bases and J gave up 3 bases; unmatched junction bases: 10.

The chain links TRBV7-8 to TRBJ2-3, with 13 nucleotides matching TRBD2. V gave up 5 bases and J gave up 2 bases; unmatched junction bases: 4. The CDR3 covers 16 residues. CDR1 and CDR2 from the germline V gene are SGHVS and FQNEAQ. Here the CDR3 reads CASSLGLAGDTDTQYF. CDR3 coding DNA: TGTGCCAGCAGCCTTGGACTAGCGGGAGACACAGATACGCAGTATTTT.